These 4 T cell receptor beta chains were all obtained from the same sample, sequenced in a study of shared clonotypes between healthy human individuals. Produced via immunoSEQ multiplex PCR; TCRdb's table is partial and in-frame only. The sample consists of roughly 1,500,000 clones, under 99% of them appearing once. Sequencing input: naive CD4+ T cells sorted from blood. The subset denotes: CD45RA+ positively selected. The receptors originated from a man younger than 45 in good health.

The rearrangement joins TRBV7-2 to TRBJ2-7; tentatively, D is TRBD2 (5 bases). V lost 7 bases and J lost 3, with 10 bases in between. Germline lookup yields CDR1 SGHTA and CDR2 FQGNSA. The CDR3 totals 12 residues. The CDR3 sequence: CASTGSGYEQYF. In nucleotides, the CDR3 is TGTGCCAGCACGGGGTCAGGCTACGAGCAGTACTTC. The full variable domain, its missing parts supplied by reference TRBV7-2 and TRBJ2-7, is GAGVSQSPSNKVTEKGKDVELRCDPISGHTALYWYRQSLGQGLEFLIYFQGNSAPDKSGLPSDRFSAERTGGSVSTLTIQRTQQEDSAVYLCASTGSGYEQYFGPGTRLTVT.

The V call is TRBV12-5, the J call TRBJ2-2; no reliable D call. Germline CDR1 LGHNT, CDR2 FRNRAP. V lost 3 bases and J lost 5, with 7 bases in between. The CDR3 length is 13 residues. The CDR3 bases are TGTGCTAGTGGTTTAGGGTGGACCGGGGAGCTGTTTTTT. It is translated as CASGLGWTGELFF. The complete variable domain, with remaining parts taken from reference TRBV12-5 and TRBJ2-2, reads DARVTQTPRHKVTEMGQEVTMRCQPILGHNTVFWYRQTMMQGLELLAYFRNRAPLDDSGMPKDRFSAEMPDATLATLKIQPSEPRDSAVYFCASGLGWTGELFFGEGSRLTVL.

The gene calls are TRBV18 and TRBJ2-1, with D perhaps matching TRBD2 (5 bases). Germline V CDR1 and CDR2: KGHSH, LQKENI. Trimming left V 1 base short and J 5 bases short, with 18 bases between. The CDR3 is 17 residues long. CDR3 nucleotide sequence: TGTGCCAGCTCACCACGTATCCACGGGGTGTCTGACAATGAGCAGTTCTTC. Translating gives CASSPRIHGVSDNEQFF. Based on the CDR3 plus reference TRBV18 and TRBJ2-1, the full variable domain is NAGVMQNPRHLVRRRGQEARLRCSPMKGHSHVYWYRQLPEEGLKFMVYLQKENIIDESGMPKERFSAEFPKEGPSILRIQQVVRGDSAAYFCASSPRIHGVSDNEQFFGPGTRLTVL.

The chain carries TRBV27 and TRBJ1-5; no clear D. V lost 4 bases, J lost 0 bases, and 7 bases lay in between. Germline V gives CDR1 MNHEY, CDR2 SMNVEV (reference sequence). This CDR3 is 14 amino acids long. CDR3 region: CASSSPGSNQPQHF. CDR3 nucleotide sequence: TGTGCCAGCAGTTCTCCGGGTAGCAATCAGCCCCAGCATTTT.